The present entry profiles one T cell receptor (beta chain) with its context. A J-beta primer mix and a sample-barcoded 5' primer were used in a second PCR of roughly 6 to 12 cycles. Each cDNA was tagged by a template-switch adaptor containing 12 random nucleotides. TCRdb re-derived calls from the 5' RACE reads in MiXCR, one entry per CDR3 protein. Of about 810,000 distinct CDR3 sequences listed, about 37% are singletons. The sample originates from a study of blood T cells in healthy people across ages. For the study at large: The capture of about one barcoded beta molecule per two T cells was achieved by template switching.

The CDR3 loop spans 13 amino acids. The V gene lost 5 bases and the J gene lost 6 bases, with 13 bases spanning the gap. CDR1 and CDR2 (germline): SGHTA, FQGNSA. The chain has TRBV7-2 and TRBJ2-5; unclear D gene. This receptor was obtained from a young man in good health. The sample was blood. The CDR3 spells CASSGFQVKTQYF. The CDR3, as DNA: TGTGCCAGCAGCGGATTCCAGGTGAAGACCCAGTACTTC.